The present T cell receptor (beta chain) was sequenced within a study of neurological immune-mediated disorders. For the unsorted libraries, 2 million PBMCs stored at -80 C served as input. MiXCR, run by TCRdb on the 5' RACE reads, gives a single entry per CDR3 protein. The top ten hold over 5% of the sample, which has some 57,000 distinct CDR3 sequences, 3.8% seen once. This clonotype has at least ten counts. Sequenced: PBMCs. This clonotype was obtained from a man aged 55 to 70 with multiple sclerosis.

CDR3 amino acids: CSARGQGKDGYTF. The CDR3 DNA reads TGCAGTGCTAGAGGGCAGGGAAAGGACGGCTACACCTTC. The chain combines TRBV20-1 with TRBJ1-2; possible D gene TRBD1, 5 bases. V was cut by 1 base and J by 8 bases, with 14 bases left in between. The V gene's germline CDR1 is DFQATT and CDR2 SNEGSKA (reference sequence). The CDR3 totals 13 residues.